This T cell receptor (beta chain) was obtained from a study of CXCR3-negative and CXCR3-positive naive CD8 T cells. Preparation of TRB cDNA libraries relied on 5' RACE carrying UMI labels. TCRdb re-called the 5' RACE reads; every CDR3 protein appears as one record, without DNA. This sample's clone table lists 50,000 to 60,000 distinct CDR3 sequences. The CDR3 spans 13 residues. Germline values: CDR1 SGHTS, CDR2 YDEGEE. The sample comprised naive CXCR3- CD8+ T cells from blood. This sample's subset: CD45RO-CCR7+CD27+CD95- naive CD8+ T cells lacking CXCR3 (TNR3-). The TCR comes from a human donor in good health. Some clones in this sample may be carry-over from other donors' samples. The chain recombines TRBV5-8 with TRBJ1-2; the TRBD1 assignment by TCRdb is unverifiable without DNA. CDR3 sequence: CASTYDRDYGYTF.